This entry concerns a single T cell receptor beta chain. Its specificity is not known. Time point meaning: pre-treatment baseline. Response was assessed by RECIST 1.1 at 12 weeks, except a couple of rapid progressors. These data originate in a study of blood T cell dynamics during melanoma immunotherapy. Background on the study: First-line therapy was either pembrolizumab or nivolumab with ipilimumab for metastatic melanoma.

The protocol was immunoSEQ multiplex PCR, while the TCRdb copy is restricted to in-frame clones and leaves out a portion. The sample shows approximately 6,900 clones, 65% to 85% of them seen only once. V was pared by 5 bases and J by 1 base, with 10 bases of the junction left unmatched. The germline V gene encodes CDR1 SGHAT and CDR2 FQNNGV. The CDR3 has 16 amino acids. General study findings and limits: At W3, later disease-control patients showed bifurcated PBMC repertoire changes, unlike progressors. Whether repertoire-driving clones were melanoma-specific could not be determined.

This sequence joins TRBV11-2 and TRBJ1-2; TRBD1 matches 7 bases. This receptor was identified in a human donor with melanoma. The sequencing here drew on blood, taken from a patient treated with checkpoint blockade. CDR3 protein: CASSIPRDSLNYGYTF. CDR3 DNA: TGTGCCAGCAGCATCCCCCGGGACAGCCTTAACTATGGCTACACCTTC.